This T cell receptor (beta chain) was recovered during a study of blood T cells in healthy people across ages (dated by TCRdb to about 2015). About the full investigation: In model experiments, template switching captured about one uniquely barcoded TCR beta cDNA molecule for every two T cells. Using deep sequencing normalized with unique cDNA molecular identifiers, the study measured how TCR beta repertoire diversity changes with age. The donors were divided into four age groups: young (average approximately 15 years), middle-aged (approximately 41), aged (around 59) and long-lived (about 90). To avoid experimental bias, donors of different ages were randomly spread across the sequencing lanes. For two donors (one aged 18 to 30 and one aged 80 or older), the study analyzed two additional independent replicas of 1 million unique cDNA reads from the same blood draw. The paper as a whole reports these results and caveats: Total diversity estimates from one million sequenced T cells were considered lower bounds and underestimates. Observed TCR beta diversity per million T cells fell roughly linearly with age, and a significant reduction was already apparent by age around 40. Conclusive comparison of naive and antigen-experienced compartments was prevented by the profiling of bulk unsorted PBMCs. The percentage of naive T cells measured by flow cytometry correlated strongly with observed TCR beta diversity. The long-lived group showed more naive CD4+ T cells, fewer expanded clones and increased TCR diversity than the aged group, suggesting age selection. The CMV infection status of donors was not known, potentially confounding age-related changes in expanded clonotypes.

CDR1 and CDR2, per the germline V gene (reference sequence), are DFQATT and SNEGSKA. The CDR3 goes from the cysteine to the phenylalanine over 15 residues. The DNA shown is the 45-base CDR3, in frame from base 1. The donors were 40 or so Caucasian individuals from Russia, aged 6 to 90 years, who were systemically healthy. Around 10 milliliters of peripheral blood were collected from each donor into EDTA-treated Vacutainer tubes. Ficoll-Paque density-gradient centrifugation was used to isolate PBMCs, with at least 7 million per sample. Trizol reagent was used to extract total RNA from the PBMCs, yielding at least 6 micrograms per sample. For every donor, flow cytometry on a PBMC aliquot measured the percentage of naive CD45RAhigh/CD27high T cells. Concerning this clonotype: Its recognized antigen is unknown. Base-call qualities are not available, and no considerably larger clone is one nucleotide away.

Receptor libraries were prepared by 5' RACE. These reads were obtained on an Illumina HiSeq 2500. A second PCR of about 6 to 11 cycles was run with a J-beta primer mix and a sample-barcoded 5' primer. A template-switch 5' adaptor carrying 12 random nucleotides introduced a unique molecular identifier onto each TCR beta cDNA molecule. Each sample yielded at least 2.5 million CDR3-containing paired-end reads. The Mint cDNA synthesis kit, primed by a TRBC-specific oligonucleotide, was used to synthesize first-strand cDNA from all RNA. Following uracil-DNA glycosylase treatment, a first 18-cycle PCR with universal primers M1SS and BC2_uni_R was performed on all cDNA. The source study handled its data this way. For normalization, 1 million high-quality reads were randomly selected from each sample, with every read carrying a distinct molecular identifier. Reads sharing molecular identifiers were discarded rather than binned into consensus sequences. MiTCR, set to a Q25 quality threshold and the strictest error-elimination algorithm, was used for CDR3 identification, clonotype clustering and error correction. A nonparametric unseen species model with Euler transformation was used to estimate a lower bound on total TCR beta diversity. The raw public data were reprocessed by TCRdb itself: fastp quality trimming at Q25, MiXCR clonotype calling, in-frame beta chains only. CDR3 protein sequences are deduplicated, and each keeps its most common genes and DNA. What appears here as the V and J calls and clone size reflects TCRdb's work, not the paper's. This sample lists roughly 1,300,000 distinct CDR3 sequences; approximately 59% were detected once. In total, the top ten clones hold about 6.7% of the sample.

The chain is encoded by TRBV20-1 joined to TRBJ2-1; a stretch of 9 junction bases matches TRBD2. The J call may not be correct, given that the DNA end is closer to TRBJ2-7. The sequence was obtained from a man aged 18 to 29 in good health. The material sequenced was blood. In nucleotides, the sequence is TGCAGTGCTAGAGATAACCTAGCGGGGTACAATGAGCAGTACTTC. This is translated as CSARDNLAGYNEQYF.